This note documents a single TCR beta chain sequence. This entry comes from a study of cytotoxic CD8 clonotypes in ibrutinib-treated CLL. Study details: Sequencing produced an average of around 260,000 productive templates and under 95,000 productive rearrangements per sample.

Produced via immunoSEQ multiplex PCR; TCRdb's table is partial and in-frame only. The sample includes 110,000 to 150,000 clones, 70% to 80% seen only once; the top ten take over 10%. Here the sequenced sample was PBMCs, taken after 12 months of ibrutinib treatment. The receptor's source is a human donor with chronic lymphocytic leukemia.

The CDR3 loop reads CASSLATGGGNQPQHF. The DNA of the CDR3 is TGTGCCAGCAGTTTGGCAACAGGGGGTGGCAATCAGCCCCAGCATTTT. The chain is built from TRBV28 and TRBJ1-5, with TRBD1 matching over 8 bases. There are 16 residues in the CDR3. V trimming: 3 bases; J trimming: 2 bases; junction bases outside the gene matches: 6. Germline CDR1 is MDHEN and CDR2 is SYDVKM. Complete variable domain (other parts from reference TRBV28 and TRBJ1-5): DVKVTQSSRYLVKRTGEKVFLECVQDMDHENMFWYRQDPGLGLRLIYFSYDVKMKEKGDIPEGYSVSREKKERFSLILESASTNQTSMYLCASSLATGGGNQPQHFGDGTRLSIL.